Detailed here is one T cell receptor beta chain. The antigen is unknown. Germline V lookup: CDR1 MDHEN, CDR2 SYDVKM. The CDR3 is made up of 22 amino acids. V lost 3 bases to trimming and J lost 1 base; unmatched junction nucleotides: 17. Separate from the 666-subject first cohort, the roughly 130-subject validation cohort was the one that the donors belonged to. Assay: immunoSEQ multiplex PCR; the TCRdb copy retains only in-frame clones and omits some. The sample comprises under 95,000 clones, around 94% of which are singletons, and 2.1% rests with the top ten. This sample is part of a study of cytomegalovirus exposure and HLA in healthy donors. The wider study: According to later analysis, the same platform produced the approximately 120 validation and 600 to 800 first-cohort repertoires. Findings of the study overall: First-cohort TCR clusters were later found to tend to co-occur in the 90 to 150 validation repertoires. The classifier, whose performance was assessed in both the original and validation cohorts, reportedly diagnosed cytomegalovirus status with high specificity and sensitivity.

The receptor was isolated from a woman between 18 and 29 years old in good health and CMV-seronegative. The chain joins TRBV28 to TRBJ2-6, with 11 bases fitting TRBD1. The sequenced sample was PBMCs. This chain's CDR3 is CASSFLWLPRGTGGSGANVLTF. The CDR3 region has the DNA TGTGCCAGCAGTTTCCTTTGGCTCCCGAGGGGGACAGGGGGTTCTGGGGCCAACGTCCTGACTTTC.